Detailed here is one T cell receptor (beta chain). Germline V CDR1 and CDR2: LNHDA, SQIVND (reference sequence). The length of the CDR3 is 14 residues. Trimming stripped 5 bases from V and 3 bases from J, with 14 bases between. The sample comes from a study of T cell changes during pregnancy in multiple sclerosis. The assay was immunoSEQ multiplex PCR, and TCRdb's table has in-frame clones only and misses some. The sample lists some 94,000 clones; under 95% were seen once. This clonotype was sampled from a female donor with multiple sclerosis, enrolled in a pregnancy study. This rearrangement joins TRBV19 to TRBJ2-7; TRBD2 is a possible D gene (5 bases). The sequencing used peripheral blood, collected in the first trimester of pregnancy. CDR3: CASSVGYGDYEQYF. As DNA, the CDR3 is TGTGCCAGTAGTGTGGGGTACGGGGACTACGAGCAGTACTTC.